This T cell receptor beta chain came from a study of CD8+CD57+ T cells in acquired aplastic anemia. Before being chosen for sequencing, patients had shown CD8+CD57+ cell expansion by flow cytometry. The template used for profiling TCR beta VDJ and CDR3 was genomic DNA. Via MiXCR, TCRdb re-called the reads, giving one row per CDR3 protein. The sample contains approximately 180,000 distinct CDR3 sequences, less than 60% of which appear only once. The table lists this clonotype with a few counts. The TCR was taken from a human donor with aplastic anemia. The sample comprised sorted CD4+, CD8+, or CD8+CD57+ T cells (not recorded which) from PBMCs.

DNA for the CDR3: TGTGCCAGCAGCGAGGGAGGGCGTGAAGCTTTCTTT. This encodes CASSEGGREAFF. J is TRBJ1-1 and V is TRBV7-6; no clear D gene. Germline CDR1 SGHVS, CDR2 FNYEAQ. V was cut by 5 bases and J by 7 bases, with 11 bases left in between. The CDR3 has 12 residues.